These 21 T cell receptor beta chains were all obtained from the same sample, sequenced in a study of cytomegalovirus exposure and HLA in healthy donors. Clones were sequenced by immunoSEQ multiplex PCR, and TCRdb holds only the in-frame ones, with some missing. The data hold 60,000 or so clones, with roughly nine tenths observed a single time. The sample consisted of PBMCs. These receptors all come from a man aged 18 to 35 in good health and CMV-seronegative.

CDR3 loop: CASSSQGAYEQYF. CDR3 in DNA: TGTGCCAGCAGTTCGCAGGGGGCCTACGAGCAGTACTTC. V and J are TRBV6-6 and TRBJ2-7; 7 nucleotides line up with TRBD1. Germline V gene data show CDR1 as MNHNY and CDR2 as SVGAGI (reference sequence). V was pared by 4 bases and J by 2 bases, with 2 bases of the junction left unmatched. The CDR3 contains 13 residues.

The chain has TRBV18 and TRBJ2-5, with 9 bases aligning to TRBD2. Germline-derived CDR1 and CDR2 are KGHSH and LQKENI. CDR3 size: 15 residues. Trimming took 3 bases from V and 2 from J; bases not matched to a gene: 4. The CDR3: CASSPPAGGQETQYF. As DNA, the CDR3 is TGTGCCAGCTCACCCCCGGCGGGAGGGCAAGAGACCCAGTACTTC.

The chain recombines TRBV6-1 with TRBJ1-1; D is possibly TRBD1 (6 bases). The CDR3 consists of 15 residues. V lost 11 bases and J lost 4, with 23 bases in between. Germline CDR1 is MNHNS and CDR2 is SASEGT. The CDR3 nucleotides are TGTGCCGGGTCACCTTGGGGGGGCACGGGCACTGAAGCTTTCTTT. Protein sequence: CAGSPWGGTGTEAFF.

The chain links TRBV7-2 to TRBJ2-7; 9 nucleotides match TRBD1. The CDR3 contains 15 residues. The germline gives CDR1 SGHTA, CDR2 FQGNSA. V lost 5 bases to trimming and J lost 5 bases; unmatched junction nucleotides: 10. CDR3 region: CASSPSGQGIHEQYF. In DNA form, the CDR3 reads TGTGCCAGCAGCCCATCGGGACAGGGCATCCACGAGCAGTACTTC.

The chain combines TRBV5-1 with TRBJ1-2, with TRBD1 as a possible D gene (6 bases). The CDR3 spans 12 residues. Trimming left V 4 bases short and J 7 bases short, with 11 bases between. CDR1 is SGHRS, CDR2 YFSETQ, per germline. The CDR3 is CASSPGGSGYTF. The CDR3 DNA follows: TGCGCCAGCAGCCCGGGGGGCAGTGGCTACACCTTC.

The chain joins TRBV27 to TRBJ2-4; weak D call: TRBD1 (6 bases). V was trimmed by 6 bases and J by 5 bases, leaving 17 bases between them. The CDR3 has 15 residues. The V gene's germline CDR1 is MNHEY and CDR2 SMNVEV (reference sequence). The CDR3 region is CASSTVLQGQNIQYF. The CDR3 nucleotides are TGTGCCAGCAGCACTGTCCTCCAGGGGCAAAACATTCAGTACTTC.

The chain links TRBV6-1 to TRBJ2-1; 11 bases are shared with TRBD2. Germline-derived CDR1 and CDR2 are MNHNS and SASEGT. The CDR3 sequence is 14 residues long. The V and J ends lost 6 bases and 4 bases, in that order; junction bases with no gene match: 2. The CDR3 here is CASRGTSGYNEQFF. In nucleotides, the CDR3 is TGTGCCAGCAGGGGGACTAGCGGATACAATGAGCAGTTCTTC.

The chain links TRBV28 to TRBJ2-6; maybe TRBD2 (6 bases). Germline values: CDR1 MDHEN, CDR2 SYDVKM. This CDR3 is built from 15 residues. The ends were cut back, 7 bases at V and 2 bases at J, with 12 bases in the middle. The CDR3 sequence: CASKFGGTGANVLTF. The CDR3, as DNA: TGTGCCAGCAAGTTCGGGGGTACTGGGGCCAACGTCCTGACTTTC.

The genes are TRBV28 and TRBJ1-2; maybe TRBD1 (5 bases). CDR1 and CDR2 from the germline V gene are MDHEN and SYDVKM. The CDR3 has 15 residues. V gave up 7 bases and J gave up 4 bases, with 19 bases separating them. The CDR3 spells CASTPLWGGGYGYTF. CDR3 bases: TGTGCCAGCACCCCCCTGTGGGGGGGTGGCTATGGCTACACCTTC.

The genes are TRBV5-5 and TRBJ1-1, with a weak D call TRBD1 (6 bases). Germline V gene lookup returns CDR1 SGHKS and CDR2 YYEKEE (reference sequence). The CDR3 is 15 residues long. V lost 0 bases and J 9 bases, leaving 18 bases between the germline ends. The CDR3 loop reads CASSLAPAGVVKAFF. CDR3 sequence (DNA): TGTGCCAGCAGCTTGGCCCCGGCAGGGGTAGTGAAAGCTTTCTTT.

J is TRBJ1-5 and V is TRBV4-1; 11 nucleotides match TRBD1. The CDR3 consists of 15 residues. Germline trimming cut 2 bases from V and 6 bases from J; bases unmatched to any gene: 3. Germline CDR1 is MGHRA and CDR2 is YSYEKL. The CDR3 loop is CASSQLGQGVQPQHF. The CDR3 DNA reads as TGCGCCAGCAGCCAACTGGGACAGGGGGTTCAGCCCCAGCATTTT.

The rearrangement links TRBV21-1 to TRBJ2-1; the table's D call of TRBD1 was not tested on the DNA. TRBV21-1 is a documented pseudogene. This CDR3 spans 18 amino acids. DNA of the CDR3: TGTGCCAGCAGCAAATTTGACAGGGGGACGGGCTCCTACAATGAGCAGTTCTTC. It codes for CASSKFDRGTGSYNEQFF.

This rearrangement joins TRBV29-1 to TRBJ2-3, with a possible D match to TRBD2 (6 bases). The length of the CDR3 is 16 residues. The V end lost 0 bases, the J end lost 4 bases, and 17 bases lay between the germline ends. CDR1 is SQVTM, CDR2 ANQGSEA, per germline. Written as DNA, the CDR3 is TGCAGCGTTGAAGATCGCCTAGCGATTCAAGCAGATACGCAGTATTTT. This translates into CSVEDRLAIQADTQYF.

The chain has TRBV27 and TRBJ2-3; 9 bases agree with TRBD2. The V and J ends lost 2 bases and 5 bases, in that order; junction bases with no gene match: 5. Germline CDR1 is MNHEY and CDR2 is SMNVEV (reference sequence). This CDR3 contains 15 residues. The CDR3 protein is CASSLTSGFLDTQYF. CDR3 DNA: TGTGCCAGCAGTTTAACTAGCGGGTTCCTAGATACGCAGTATTTT.

The V gene is TRBV7-2, the J gene TRBJ2-6; possibly TRBD2 for D (6 bases). Germline-derived CDR1 and CDR2 are SGHTA and FQGNSA. V was trimmed by 5 bases and J by 2 bases, leaving 22 bases between them. The CDR3 has 19 amino acids. CDR3 in DNA: TGTGCCAGCAGCCTCGGGGGAGAGCAGGGTACCCCTGGGGCCAACGTCCTGACTTTC. Its translation is CASSLGGEQGTPGANVLTF.

This clone was seen just once. The rearrangement links TRBV19 to TRBJ2-5; 8 nucleotides match TRBD1. The CDR3 sequence is 13 residues long. Trimming took 6 bases from V and 5 from J; bases not matched to a gene: 5. CDR1 and CDR2 (germline): LNHDA, SQIVND (reference sequence). CDR3 sequence: CASRWTGSETQYF. The CDR3 DNA sequence: TGTGCCAGTAGGTGGACAGGGTCGGAGACCCAGTACTTC.

In its sample, this clone was seen a few times. The chain has TRBV28 and TRBJ2-5, with D tentatively TRBD2 (6 bases). Germline V gene lookup returns CDR1 MDHEN and CDR2 SYDVKM. The CDR3 runs to 13 residues. V was pared by 6 bases and J by 5 bases, with 13 bases between. In nucleotides, the CDR3 is TGTGCCAGCAGCTTCAAGGGGAGGGAGACCCAGTACTTC. Translating it yields CASSFKGRETQYF.

The chain employs TRBV20-1 and TRBJ2-3; D is uncertain. The CDR3 has 10 residues. Germline CDR1 and CDR2: DFQATT and SNEGSKA (reference sequence). Between the trimmed V and J ends, which lost 5 bases and 11 bases, there was a span of 11 bases. CDR3 in amino acids: CSAAHSQQYF. The CDR3 bases are TGCAGTGCTGCACACAGTCAGCAGTATTTT.

V gene TRBV4-2 combines with J gene TRBJ2-1; the match to TRBD1 covers 7 bases. The CDR3 runs 15 residues. Germline V gives CDR1 LGHNA, CDR2 YNFKEQ. J lost 6 bases, V lost 0 bases, and 5 bases had no gene match. Here the CDR3 DNA reads TGTGCCAGCAGCCAAGATCGACAGGGCGGCAATGAGCAGTTCTTC. The encoded protein is CASSQDRQGGNEQFF.

The V call is TRBV28, the J call TRBJ2-2, with D perhaps matching TRBD2 (7 bases). Per the germline V gene, CDR1 is MDHEN and CDR2 is SYDVKM. V was trimmed by 5 bases and J by 3 bases, leaving 13 bases between them. This CDR3 is built from 15 residues. This CDR3 is CASSPWGGHTGELFF. The CDR3 region has the DNA TGTGCCAGCAGTCCCTGGGGGGGCCACACCGGGGAGCTGTTTTTT.

The chain couples TRBV28 to TRBJ1-1; D not resolved. Germline values: CDR1 MDHEN, CDR2 SYDVKM. The CDR3 runs 14 residues. The ends were cut back, 6 bases at V and 6 bases at J, with 17 bases in the middle. CDR3: CASRTDGLRSEAFF. DNA for the CDR3: TGTGCCAGCAGAACGGACGGACTGCGGTCTGAAGCTTTCTTT.